Following are 18 T cell receptor beta chains from one sample sequenced in a study of cytomegalovirus exposure and HLA in healthy donors. It was with 60 Vbeta and 13 Jbeta primers that the PCR ran. This table comes from immunoSEQ multiplex PCR, and its TCRdb copy is limited to in-frame clones, with some not included. The table has approximately 92,000 clones, over 75% seen once. Sequences were obtained from PBMCs. The source of these receptors is a girl aged 2-9 years in good health and CMV-seropositive.

This chain connects TRBV4-1 to TRBJ1-5, with D unclear. Germline V CDR1 and CDR2: MGHRA, YSYEKL. Trimming cost V 0 bases and J 8 bases, with 8 bases left between them. The CDR3 runs 13 residues. The CDR3 here is CASSQEVGEPQHF. CDR3 in DNA: TGCGCCAGCAGCCAAGAAGTCGGGGAGCCCCAGCATTTT.

The chain employs TRBV15 and TRBJ1-5, with 7 bases lining up with TRBD1. The CDR3 runs to 17 residues. The ends lost 0 bases at V and 2 bases at J; junction bases unmatched: 7. Germline V gives CDR1 LNHNV, CDR2 YYDKDF (reference sequence). CDR3 protein: CATSRDNRGEGNQPQHF. For the CDR3, the DNA is TGTGCCACCAGCAGAGATAACAGGGGAGAGGGCAATCAGCCCCAGCATTTT.

This clone was picked up a small number of times. The chain carries TRBV6-1 and TRBJ1-5, with 7 bases aligning to TRBD1. CDR1 is MNHNS and CDR2 is SASEGT in the germline V gene. The CDR3 spans 13 residues. J was trimmed by 2 bases and V by 11 bases; bases with no gene match: 6. For the CDR3, the DNA is TGTGCCGCTCGACAGGGAGGCAATCAGCCCCAGCATTTT. Translating gives CAARQGGNQPQHF.

The V call is TRBV6-5, the J call TRBJ2-5; TRBD2 agrees at 8 bases. With V trimmed by 6 bases and J by 11 bases, 11 bases remained unmatched. Germline V CDR1 and CDR2: MNHEY, SVGAGI. This CDR3 spans 13 amino acids. The CDR3 reads CASSGGAGGKQYF. In DNA form, the CDR3 reads TGTGCCAGCAGCGGCGGGGCGGGAGGAAAACAGTACTTC.

This clone was detected only once. The chain combines TRBV15 with TRBJ1-1; no clear D gene. V was pared by 1 base and J by 7 bases, with 10 bases between. Germline V gene lookup returns CDR1 LNHNV and CDR2 YYDKDF (reference sequence). This CDR3 has 13 amino acids. Written as DNA, the CDR3 is TGTGCCACCAGCAGAGTTGGCGGAGTTGAAGCTTTCTTT. This codes for CATSRVGGVEAFF.

The V gene is TRBV7-8, the J gene TRBJ1-1; TRBD1 aligns across 7 bases. The CDR3 contains 14 residues. V shed 5 bases and J 2 bases; nucleotides not matched to a gene: 5. The V gene's germline CDR1 is SGHVS and CDR2 FQNEAQ. Here the CDR3 reads CASSTSGGNTEAFF. Here the CDR3 DNA reads TGTGCCAGCAGCACCTCAGGGGGTAACACTGAAGCTTTCTTT.

V usage is TRBV27 and J usage is TRBJ1-2; D might be TRBD1 (6 bases). V lost 10 bases and J 6 bases, leaving 15 bases between the germline ends. The CDR3 is made up of 12 amino acids. CDR1 and CDR2 (germline): MNHEY, SMNVEV (reference sequence). CDR3 in amino acids: CATLVGDNGYTF. The DNA of the CDR3 is TGTGCCACCCTCGTAGGGGACAATGGCTACACCTTC.

This clone was seen just once. V and J are TRBV19 and TRBJ1-5; weak D call: TRBD1 (5 bases). Germline assignment: CDR1 LNHDA and CDR2 SQIVND (reference sequence). This CDR3 spans 18 amino acids. With 4 bases removed from V and 1 base from J, the gap between germline ends came to 20 bases. In DNA, the CDR3 is TGTGCCAGTAGTACCTACTCTGGGGCAAACAAGAGCAATCAGCCCCAGCATTTT. Translating it yields CASSTYSGANKSNQPQHF.

The rearrangement uses TRBV5-1 and TRBJ1-1, with 9 nucleotides matching TRBD1. Germline loops: CDR1 SGHRS, CDR2 YFSETQ. This CDR3 spans 15 amino acids. V dropped 0 bases and J dropped 5; count of bases not matched to a gene: 5. For the CDR3, the DNA is TGCGCCAGCAGCTTGGACACAGGGGGCGGGACTGAAGCTTTCTTT. It specifies CASSLDTGGGTEAFF.

This sequence joins TRBV19 and TRBJ1-1; D unclear. Germline-derived CDR1 and CDR2 are LNHDA and SQIVND (reference sequence). Deletions cut 9 bases from V and 0 bases from J, with 5 bases between. The CDR3 extends over 11 amino acids. The chain's CDR3 is CASLLNTEAFF. In nucleotides, the CDR3 is TGTGCCAGCCTTTTGAACACTGAAGCTTTCTTT.

The chain combines TRBV28 with TRBJ2-1; 11 nucleotides match TRBD2. Trimming took 5 bases from V and 7 from J; bases not matched to a gene: 7. Germline V gene data show CDR1 as MDHEN and CDR2 as SYDVKM. CDR3 size: 15 residues. The CDR3 nucleotides read TGTGCCAGCAGTCCCACTAGCGGGAGCTCGAATGAGCAGTTCTTC. Translated, it gives CASSPTSGSSNEQFF.

As for this clone: This is likely a read error, given that the CDR3 carries no conserved phenylalanine or tryptophan at its end. The chain couples TRBV6-6 to TRBJ1-1; the D gene is possibly TRBD1 (6 bases). Germline V lookup: CDR1 MNHNY, CDR2 SVGAGI (reference sequence). The CDR3 runs to 14 residues. V was cut by 1 base and J by 3 bases, with 9 bases left in between. CDR3 in DNA: TGTGCCAGCAGTTACTACAGGGTAGACACTGAAGCTTTCGTT. It yields the protein CASSYYRVDTEAFV.

This clone was found a few times. The V gene is TRBV2, the J gene TRBJ1-4; tentatively, D is TRBD1 (5 bases). Germline V gene data show CDR1 as SNHLY and CDR2 as FYNNEI. The length of the CDR3 is 13 residues. Trimming took 9 bases from V and 8 from J, leaving 16 bases between them. Here the CDR3 reads CASQGRVLEKLFF. The CDR3 bases are TGTGCCAGTCAAGGCAGGGTCCTGGAAAAACTGTTTTTT.

The chain links TRBV4-1 to TRBJ1-1; the match to TRBD1 covers 7 bases. CDR1 MGHRA and CDR2 YSYEKL come from the germline V gene. Trimming removed 4 bases from V and 8 bases from J; junction bases left unmatched: 13. The CDR3 contains 15 residues. This CDR3 reads CASSRGQWMIGEAFF. In DNA form, the CDR3 reads TGCGCCAGCAGCCGGGGACAGTGGATGATAGGGGAAGCTTTCTTT.

The V call is TRBV2, the J call TRBJ2-5; 8 bases align to TRBD1. The CDR3 contains 14 residues. CDR1 and CDR2 (germline): SNHLY, FYNNEI. Losses at the gene ends were 5 bases for V and 5 bases for J; bases not matched to a gene: 7. The CDR3 nucleotides read TGTGCCAGCAGTCGCAGGGGGCAGGGGGAGACCCAGTACTTC. Its protein product is CASSRRGQGETQYF.

V and J are TRBV6-1 and TRBJ2-3, with TRBD2 matching over 11 bases. CDR1 is MNHNS, CDR2 SASEGT, per germline. The CDR3 has 13 amino acids. V gave up 6 bases and J gave up 14 bases; unmatched junction bases: 10. The CDR3 DNA follows: TGTGCCAGCAGCGGGACTAGCGGATTTAATGGGTATTTT. Encoded protein: CASSGTSGFNGYF.

The chain links TRBV10-3 to TRBJ2-1; 9 positions match TRBD2. Per the germline V gene, CDR1 is ENHRY and CDR2 is SYGVKD. This CDR3 comprises 14 residues. V was pared by 2 bases and J by 6 bases, with 2 bases of the junction left unmatched. The DNA of the CDR3 is TGTGCCATCAGTGAGACTAGCGGGCTCAATGAGCAGTTCTTC. The encoded protein is CAISETSGLNEQFF.

This clone has just one count. This CDR3 reads CASSLAAGTVSYEQYF. The CDR3 region has the DNA TGCGCCAGCAGCTTGGCCGCCGGGACAGTATCCTACGAGCAGTACTTC. The genes are TRBV5-1 and TRBJ2-7, with TRBD1 matching over 7 bases. The germline V gene encodes CDR1 SGHRS and CDR2 YFSETQ. Trimming cost V 0 bases and J 1 base; bases outside gene matches: 7. The CDR3 is 16 amino acids.